This T cell receptor (beta chain) came from a study of cytomegalovirus exposure and HLA in healthy donors. Regarding this clone: Antigen specificity is unknown.

PCR amplification relied on 60 Vbeta primers (plus 13 Jbeta primers). The data were produced by immunoSEQ multiplex PCR, yet TCRdb's version contains in-frame clones alone and is incomplete. Here the sample spans about 150,000 clones, approximately 80% being singletons. The V and J ends lost 6 bases and 5 bases respectively, with 16 bases between them. Germline lookup yields CDR1 LNHDA and CDR2 SQIVND (reference sequence). CDR3 length: 15 residues. Overall study results and limits: An assumption of roughly uniform sequencing depth across donors underlay the presence/absence analyses.

This receptor was obtained from a middle-aged man in good health and CMV-seronegative. This chain links TRBV19 with TRBJ1-4, with D perhaps matching TRBD1 (6 bases). Sequencing was done on a sample of PBMCs. The CDR3 DNA follows: TGTGCCAGTAGCAATCAGGACAGCCCGAATGAAAAACTGTTTTTT. It yields the protein CASSNQDSPNEKLFF.